This T cell receptor beta chain was identified in a study of T-cell reconstitution after alpha-beta-depleted transplantation in children. At least ten counts were recorded for this clonotype. Unique molecular identifiers tagged the TCRbeta library. Each CDR3 protein gets one entry after TCRdb re-called the PCR reads with MiXCR. Counted here are 230,000 or so distinct CDR3 sequences, approximately 9.7% occurring once; the ten biggest clones make up about 4.9%. The CDR3 totals 14 residues. Trimming took off 7 bases at V and 1 base at J, with 11 bases between the two ends. The sample here was PBMCs from the stem cell graft donor, taken from the stem cell graft. This TCR came from a human donor who donated a stem cell graft to a child with SCID. The V and J genes are TRBV12-3 or TRBV12-4 and TRBJ2-1, with D unresolved. The CDR3 nucleotides are TGTGCCAGCAACACCCAAGTGTCCTACAATGAGCAGTTCTTC. Its translation is CASNTQVSYNEQFF.